This T cell receptor beta chain was sequenced for a study of blood T cell repertoires in COVID-19. Overall study: The United States, Italy and Spain were the sources of the acute and convalescent COVID-19 samples. From T cells, B-cell-depleted T cells, or PBMCs came the material, which was cDNA or gDNA.

Germline CDR1 is LNHDA and CDR2 is SQIVND (reference sequence). The CDR3 runs 14 residues. The ends lost 6 bases at V and 0 bases at J; junction bases unmatched: 2. In the original processing: Quantification of nucleated cells was approximated via reference gene primer amplification. Clones were sequenced by immunoSEQ multiplex PCR, and TCRdb holds only the in-frame ones, with some missing. That table gives V, J and clone size, and the DNA gave D and trimming. The table has about 37,000 clones, roughly 89% seen once; the top ten hold 7.2%. Sequenced input: peripheral blood. The chain joins TRBV19 to TRBJ2-1, with 7 bases matching TRBD2. The sequence derives from a human donor in a cohort sampled during active COVID-19. The CDR3 nucleotides read TGTGCCAGTAGGGAGCGGGGCTCCTACAATGAGCAGTTCTTC. Residues: CASRERGSYNEQFF.